This TCR beta chain was identified in a study of tumor-infiltrating lymphocytes in primary liver carcinoma. Study-level findings and limits: Tumors reached a significantly greater top-250-clone fraction than blood did (p = 0.039).

Remarks on this clonotype: The target antigen is unknown. A much larger clone lies a single base off, so this may be a read error.

Out of unsorted whole blood came the blood RNA, and germline DNA was extracted as well. Collected before surgery were four milliliters of peripheral blood. The CDR3 has 17 residues. Germline V gene sequence: CDR1 SGHAT, CDR2 FQDESV (reference sequence). Synthesis of TCR beta cDNA was carried out from approximately 500 ng total RNA with a constant-region primer. Each TCR beta library was derived from three nested multiplex PCR rounds that employed slightly modified ARM-PCR. The study ran its first two PCR rounds for nine to eleven cycles each, using TRBV1-TRBV30 forward primers and a C-beta reverse primer. Each CDR3 protein is one row after TCRdb ran MiXCR on the multiplex PCR reads. The table has about 180,000 distinct CDR3 sequences, 60% seen once; the top ten hold 72%.

Sequenced input: peripheral blood. The chain carries TRBV11-1 and TRBJ2-2, with TRBD1 matching over 11 bases. The receptor's source is a man in his forties with primary liver carcinoma and hepatitis B virus infection. In DNA, the CDR3 is TGTACCAGCAGCACGCGTCCGGGACAGGGGGACACCGGGGAGCTGTTTTTT. Protein sequence: CTSSTRPGQGDTGELFF. Drawing the rest from reference TRBV11-1 and TRBJ2-2, the complete variable domain is EAEVAQSPRYKITEKSQAVAFWCDPISGHATLYWYRQILGQGPELLVQFQDESVVDDSQLPKDRFSAERLKGVDSTLKIQPAELGDSAMYLCTSSTRPGQGDTGELFFGEGSRLTVL.